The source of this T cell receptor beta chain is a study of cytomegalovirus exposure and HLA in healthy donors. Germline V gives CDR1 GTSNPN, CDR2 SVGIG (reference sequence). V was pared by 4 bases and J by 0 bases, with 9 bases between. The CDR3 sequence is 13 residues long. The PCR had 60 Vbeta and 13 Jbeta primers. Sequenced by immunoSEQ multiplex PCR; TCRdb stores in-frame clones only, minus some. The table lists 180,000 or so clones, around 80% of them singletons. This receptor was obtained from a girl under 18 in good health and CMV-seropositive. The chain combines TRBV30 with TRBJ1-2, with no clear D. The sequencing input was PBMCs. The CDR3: CAWNSMANYGYTF. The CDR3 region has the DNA TGTGCCTGGAACAGTATGGCTAACTATGGCTACACCTTC.